This T cell receptor (beta chain) was recovered during a study of shared clonotypes between healthy human individuals. Study findings and constraints: The sampled material consisted only of blood, and tissue repertoires are likely to differ. Genetic and exposure-history diversity was limited by the few donors. Naive subsets typically showed greater estimated richness than memory subsets.

The CDR3 has 13 residues. The V end was cut by 5 bases, the J end by 10 bases, with 15 bases between. The germline V gene has CDR1 MNHEY and CDR2 SMNVEV (reference sequence). In the authors' workflow: Filtering differed because ImmunoSEQ produced junction-only sequences that carried no quality scores. Some clones are missing from TCRdb's copy, which holds only in-frame ones; the method was immunoSEQ multiplex PCR. The DNA gave D and trimming, while V, J and clone size come from that table. The profile covers about 680,000 clones, with around 72% appearing a single time and under 2% taken by the ten largest. On this clone: The antigen is not known.

The receptor comes from a woman between 25 and 40 years old in good health. The material sequenced was memory CD4+ T cells sorted from blood. Subset: CD45RA-negative fraction. The chain combines TRBV27 with TRBJ2-1; D call uncertain. Written as DNA, the CDR3 is TGTGCCAGCAGTCTCAACCCTCTCCGGGAGCAGTTCTTC. Amino acid sequence: CASSLNPLREQFF.